This T cell receptor (beta chain) was identified in a study of control samples from healthy donors and cancer patients. CDR3 length equals 15 residues. The V and J ends lost 6 bases and 5 bases respectively, with 14 bases between them. Germline CDR1 MNHEY, CDR2 SVGAGI. Some clones are missing from TCRdb's copy, which holds only in-frame ones; the method was immunoSEQ multiplex PCR. The sample holds roughly 450,000 clones, 80% to 95% seen once. The sample consisted of PBMCs. This chain links TRBV6-5 with TRBJ1-6; TRBD1 might be the D (5 bases). The sequence derives from a man aged 40-55 years with head and neck cancer. Here the CDR3 reads CASRTPGRDNSPLHF. For the CDR3, the DNA is TGTGCCAGCAGAACCCCGGGACGGGATAATTCACCCCTCCACTTT.